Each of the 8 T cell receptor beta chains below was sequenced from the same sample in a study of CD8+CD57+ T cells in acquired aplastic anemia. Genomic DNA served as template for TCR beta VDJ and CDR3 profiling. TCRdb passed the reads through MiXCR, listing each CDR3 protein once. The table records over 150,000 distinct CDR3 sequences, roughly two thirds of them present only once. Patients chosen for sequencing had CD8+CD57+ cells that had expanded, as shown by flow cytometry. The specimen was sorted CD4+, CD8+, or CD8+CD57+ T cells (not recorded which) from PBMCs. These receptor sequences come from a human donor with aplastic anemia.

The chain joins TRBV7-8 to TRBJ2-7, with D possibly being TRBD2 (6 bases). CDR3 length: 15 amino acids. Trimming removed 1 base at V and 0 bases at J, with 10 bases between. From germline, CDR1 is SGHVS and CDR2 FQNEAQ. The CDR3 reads CASSLVPGSSYEQYF. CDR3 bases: TGTGCCAGCAGCTTAGTCCCCGGGAGCTCCTACGAGCAGTACTTC.

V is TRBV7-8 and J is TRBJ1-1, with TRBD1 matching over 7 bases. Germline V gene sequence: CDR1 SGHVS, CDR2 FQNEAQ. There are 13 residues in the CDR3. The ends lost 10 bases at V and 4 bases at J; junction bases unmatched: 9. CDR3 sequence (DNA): TGTGCCATAACACAGGGGAGGTTCACTGAAGCTTTCTTT. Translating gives CAITQGRFTEAFF.

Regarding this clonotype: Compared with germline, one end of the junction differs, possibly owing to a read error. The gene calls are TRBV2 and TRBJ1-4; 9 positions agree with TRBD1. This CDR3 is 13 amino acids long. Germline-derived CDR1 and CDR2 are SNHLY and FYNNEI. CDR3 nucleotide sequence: TGTGCCAGCAGTGCAAGCCTTAGGGACAGGGTGATTTTT. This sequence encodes CASSASLRDRVIF.

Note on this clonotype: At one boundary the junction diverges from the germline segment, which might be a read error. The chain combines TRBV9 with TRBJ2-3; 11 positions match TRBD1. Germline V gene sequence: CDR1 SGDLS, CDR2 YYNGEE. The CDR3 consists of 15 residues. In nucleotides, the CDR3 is TGCGCCAGCAGCCATGGACAGGGGGCCCTCGATACGCAGTATTTT. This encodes CASSHGQGALDTQYF. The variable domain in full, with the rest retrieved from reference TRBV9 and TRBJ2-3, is DSGVTQTPKHLITATGQRVTLRCSPRSGDLSVYWYQQSLDQGLQFLIQYYNGEERAKGNILERFSAQQFPDLHSELNLSSLELGDSALYFCASSHGQGALDTQYFGPGTRLTVL.

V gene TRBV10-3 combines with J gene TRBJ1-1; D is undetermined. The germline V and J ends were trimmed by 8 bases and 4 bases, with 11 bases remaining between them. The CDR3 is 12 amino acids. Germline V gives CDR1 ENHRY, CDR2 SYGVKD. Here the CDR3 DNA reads TGTGCCATCGAGGACTCGAGCACTGAAGCTTTCTTT. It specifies CAIEDSSTEAFF.

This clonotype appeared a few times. CDR3 amino acids: CASAARGETQYF. In DNA form, the CDR3 reads TGTGCCAGCGCGGCTAGAGGAGAGACCCAGTACTTC. The chain is built from TRBV12-3 or TRBV12-4 and TRBJ2-5; no clear D. The CDR3 has 12 residues. Trimming took off 8 bases at V and 4 bases at J, with 11 bases between the two ends.

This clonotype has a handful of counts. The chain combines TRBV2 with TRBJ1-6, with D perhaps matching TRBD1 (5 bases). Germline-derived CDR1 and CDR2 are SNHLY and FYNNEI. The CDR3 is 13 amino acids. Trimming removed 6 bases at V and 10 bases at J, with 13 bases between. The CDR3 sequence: CASRPREESPLHF. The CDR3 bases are TGTGCCAGCAGGCCCAGGGAGGAATCACCCCTCCACTTT.

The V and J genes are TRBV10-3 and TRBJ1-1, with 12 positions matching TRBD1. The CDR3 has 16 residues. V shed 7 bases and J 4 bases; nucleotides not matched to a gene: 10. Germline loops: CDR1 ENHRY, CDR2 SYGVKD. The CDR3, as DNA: TGTGCCATCAAGCCGGGACAGGGGGCGCCGGGCACTGAAGCTTTCTTT. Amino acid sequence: CAIKPGQGAPGTEAFF.